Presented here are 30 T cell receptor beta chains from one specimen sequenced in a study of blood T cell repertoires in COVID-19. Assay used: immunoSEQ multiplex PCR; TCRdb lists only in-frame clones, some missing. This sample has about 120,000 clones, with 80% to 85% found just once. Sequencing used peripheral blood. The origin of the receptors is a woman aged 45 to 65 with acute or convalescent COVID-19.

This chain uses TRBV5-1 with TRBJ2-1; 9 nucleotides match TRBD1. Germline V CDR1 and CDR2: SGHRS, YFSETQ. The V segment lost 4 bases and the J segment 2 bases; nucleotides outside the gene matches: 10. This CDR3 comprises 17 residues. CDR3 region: CASSPVPRDRAYNEQFF. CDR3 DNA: TGCGCCAGCAGCCCGGTGCCGCGGGACAGGGCCTACAATGAGCAGTTCTTC.

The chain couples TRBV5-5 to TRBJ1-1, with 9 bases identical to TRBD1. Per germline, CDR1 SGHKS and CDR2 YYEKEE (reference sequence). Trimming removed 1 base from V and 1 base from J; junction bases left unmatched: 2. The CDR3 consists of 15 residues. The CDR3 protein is CASSLLGQGNTEAFF. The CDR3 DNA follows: TGTGCCAGCAGCTTGCTGGGACAGGGGAACACTGAAGCTTTCTTT.

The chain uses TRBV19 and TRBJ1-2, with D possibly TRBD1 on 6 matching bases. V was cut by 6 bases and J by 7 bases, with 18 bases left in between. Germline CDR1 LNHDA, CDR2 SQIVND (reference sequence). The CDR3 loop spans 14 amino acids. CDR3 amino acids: CASSPGQTYSGYTF. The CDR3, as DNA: TGTGCCAGTAGCCCCGGACAGACCTATTCTGGCTACACCTTC. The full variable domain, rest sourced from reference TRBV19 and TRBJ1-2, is DGGITQSPKYLFRKEGQNVTLSCEQNLNHDAMYWYRQDPGQGLRLIYYSQIVNDFQKGDIAEGYSVSREKKESFPLTVTSAQKNPTAFYLCASSPGQTYSGYTFGSGTRLTVV.

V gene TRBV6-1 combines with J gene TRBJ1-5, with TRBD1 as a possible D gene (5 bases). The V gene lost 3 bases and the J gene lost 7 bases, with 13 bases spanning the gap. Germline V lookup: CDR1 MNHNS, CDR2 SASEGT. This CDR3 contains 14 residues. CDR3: CASSDRGDRQPQHF. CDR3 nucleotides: TGTGCCAGCAGTGACCGGGGGGACCGCCAGCCCCAGCATTTT.

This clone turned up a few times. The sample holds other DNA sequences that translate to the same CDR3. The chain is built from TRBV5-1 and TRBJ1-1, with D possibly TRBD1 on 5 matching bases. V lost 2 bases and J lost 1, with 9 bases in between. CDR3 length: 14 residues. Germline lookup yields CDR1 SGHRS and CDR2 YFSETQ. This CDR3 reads CASSFDGGNTEAFF. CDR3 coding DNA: TGCGCCAGCAGCTTTGACGGGGGGAACACTGAAGCTTTCTTT.

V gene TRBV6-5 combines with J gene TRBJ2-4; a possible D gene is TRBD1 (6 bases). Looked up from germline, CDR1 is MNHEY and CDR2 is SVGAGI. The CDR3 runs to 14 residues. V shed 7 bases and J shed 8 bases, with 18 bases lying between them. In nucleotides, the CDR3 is TGTGCCAGCATCAACAGGGACGTTGCGGACATTCAGTACTTC. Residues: CASINRDVADIQYF.

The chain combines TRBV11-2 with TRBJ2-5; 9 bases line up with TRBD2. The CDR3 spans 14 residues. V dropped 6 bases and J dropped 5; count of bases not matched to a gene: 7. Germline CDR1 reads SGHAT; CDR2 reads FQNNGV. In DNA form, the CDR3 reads TGTGCCAGCAGAAGGCTAGCGGGGAAGGAGACCCAGTACTTC. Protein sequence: CASRRLAGKETQYF.

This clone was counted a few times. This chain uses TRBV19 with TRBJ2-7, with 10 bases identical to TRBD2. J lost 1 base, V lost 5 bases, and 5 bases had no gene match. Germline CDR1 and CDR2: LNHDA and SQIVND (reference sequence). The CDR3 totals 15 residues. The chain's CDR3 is CASSLRTSGSYEQYF. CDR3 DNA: TGTGCCAGTAGTCTCCGGACTAGCGGTTCCTACGAGCAGTACTTC.

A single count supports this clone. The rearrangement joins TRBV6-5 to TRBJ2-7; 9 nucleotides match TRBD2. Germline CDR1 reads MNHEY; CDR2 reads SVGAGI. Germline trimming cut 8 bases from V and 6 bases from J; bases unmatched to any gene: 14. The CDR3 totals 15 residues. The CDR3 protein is CASSTPAGGGGEQYF. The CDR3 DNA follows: TGTGCCAGCTCCACGCCCGCGGGGGGGGGAGGCGAGCAGTACTTC.

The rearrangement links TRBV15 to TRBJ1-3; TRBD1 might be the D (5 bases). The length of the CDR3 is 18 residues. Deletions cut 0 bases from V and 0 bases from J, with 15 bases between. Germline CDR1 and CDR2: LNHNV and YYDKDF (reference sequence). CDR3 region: CATSRDGRGPSSGNTIYF. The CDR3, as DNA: TGTGCCACCAGCAGAGATGGGAGGGGACCGAGCTCTGGAAACACCATATATTTT.

This chain's CDR3 is CASSRRQGNTEAFF. CDR3 nucleotides: TGTGCCAGCAGCCGCCGACAGGGGAACACTGAAGCTTTCTTT. This chain uses TRBV3-1 (or the pseudogene TRBV3-2) with TRBJ1-1; 7 positions agree with TRBD1. V shed 4 bases and J 1 base; nucleotides not matched to a gene: 3. CDR3 size: 14 residues. CDR1 and CDR2 (germline): LGHDT, YNNKEL (reference sequence).

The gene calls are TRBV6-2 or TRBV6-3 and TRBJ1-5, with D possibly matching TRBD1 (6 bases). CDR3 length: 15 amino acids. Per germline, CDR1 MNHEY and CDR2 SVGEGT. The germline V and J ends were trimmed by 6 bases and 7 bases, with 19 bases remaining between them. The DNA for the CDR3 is TGTGCCAGCAGCCCCTCGGAGGGGGGGTCCCAGCCCCAGCATTTT. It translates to CASSPSEGGSQPQHF.

As DNA, the CDR3 is TGTGCCAGCAGTGCGACTAGCTGGGTTCATGAGCAGTTCTTC. It translates to CASSATSWVHEQFF. This chain uses TRBV5-4 with TRBJ2-1; 7 positions agree with TRBD2. This CDR3 has 14 amino acids. V dropped 5 bases and J dropped 8; count of bases not matched to a gene: 10. From germline, CDR1 is SGHNT and CDR2 YYREEE (reference sequence).

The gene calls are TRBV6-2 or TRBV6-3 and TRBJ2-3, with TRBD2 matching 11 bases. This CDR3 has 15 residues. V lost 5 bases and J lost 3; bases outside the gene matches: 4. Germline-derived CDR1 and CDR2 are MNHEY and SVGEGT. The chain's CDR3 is CASSPGTSGTDTQYF. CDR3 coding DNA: TGTGCCAGCAGTCCCGGGACTAGCGGAACAGATACGCAGTATTTT.

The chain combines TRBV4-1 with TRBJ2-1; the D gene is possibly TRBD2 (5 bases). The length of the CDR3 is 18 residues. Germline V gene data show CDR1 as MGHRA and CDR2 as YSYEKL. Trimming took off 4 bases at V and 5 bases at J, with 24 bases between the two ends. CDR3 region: CASSPTRFLRGADNEQFF. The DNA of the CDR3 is TGCGCCAGCAGCCCGACCCGGTTTTTACGGGGAGCGGACAATGAGCAGTTCTTC.

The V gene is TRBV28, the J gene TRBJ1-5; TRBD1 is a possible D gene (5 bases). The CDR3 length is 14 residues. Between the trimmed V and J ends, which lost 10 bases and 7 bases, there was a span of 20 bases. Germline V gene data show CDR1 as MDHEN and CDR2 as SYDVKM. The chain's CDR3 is CATEWGGSVQPQHF. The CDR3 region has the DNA TGTGCCACCGAATGGGGGGGTTCGGTCCAGCCCCAGCATTTT. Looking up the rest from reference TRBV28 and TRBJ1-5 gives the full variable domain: DVKVTQSSRYLVKRTGEKVFLECVQDMDHENMFWYRQDPGLGLRLIYFSYDVKMKEKGDIPEGYSVSREKKERFSLILESASTNQTSMYLCATEWGGSVQPQHFGDGTRLSIL.

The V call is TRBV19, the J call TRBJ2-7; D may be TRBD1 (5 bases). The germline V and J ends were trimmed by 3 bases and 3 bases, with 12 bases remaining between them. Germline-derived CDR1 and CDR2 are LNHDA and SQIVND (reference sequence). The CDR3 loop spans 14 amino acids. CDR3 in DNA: TGTGCCAGTAGTATGATTGGACAAGACTACGAGCAGTACTTC. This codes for CASSMIGQDYEQYF. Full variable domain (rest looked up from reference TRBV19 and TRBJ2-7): DGGITQSPKYLFRKEGQNVTLSCEQNLNHDAMYWYRQDPGQGLRLIYYSQIVNDFQKGDIAEGYSVSREKKESFPLTVTSAQKNPTAFYLCASSMIGQDYEQYFGPGTRLTVT.

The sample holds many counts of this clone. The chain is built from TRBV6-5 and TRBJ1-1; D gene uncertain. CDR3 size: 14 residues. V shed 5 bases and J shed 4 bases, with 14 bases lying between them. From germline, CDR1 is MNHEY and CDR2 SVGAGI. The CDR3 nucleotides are TGTGCCAGCAGTAGTATAGAACGGGTCACTGAAGCTTTCTTT. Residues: CASSSIERVTEAFF.

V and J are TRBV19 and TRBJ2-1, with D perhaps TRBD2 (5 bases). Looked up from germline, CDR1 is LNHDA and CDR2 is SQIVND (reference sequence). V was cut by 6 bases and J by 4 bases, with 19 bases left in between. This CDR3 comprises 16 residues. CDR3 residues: CASSRGSQRQYNEQFF. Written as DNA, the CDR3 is TGTGCCAGTAGCAGAGGGTCACAGAGACAATACAATGAGCAGTTCTTC.

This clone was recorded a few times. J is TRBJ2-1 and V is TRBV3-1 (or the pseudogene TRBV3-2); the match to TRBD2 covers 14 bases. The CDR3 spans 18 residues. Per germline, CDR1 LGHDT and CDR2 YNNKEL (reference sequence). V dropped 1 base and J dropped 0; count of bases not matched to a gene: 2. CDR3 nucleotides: TGTGCCAGCAGCCAAGGGGGACTAGCGGGGGCCTCCTACAATGAGCAGTTCTTC. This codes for CASSQGGLAGASYNEQFF.

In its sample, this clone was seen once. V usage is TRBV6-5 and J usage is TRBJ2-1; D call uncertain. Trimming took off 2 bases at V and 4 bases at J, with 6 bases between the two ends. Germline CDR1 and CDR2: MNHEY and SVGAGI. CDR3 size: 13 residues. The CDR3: CASSYTPYNEQFF. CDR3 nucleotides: TGTGCCAGCAGTTACACACCTTACAATGAGCAGTTCTTC.

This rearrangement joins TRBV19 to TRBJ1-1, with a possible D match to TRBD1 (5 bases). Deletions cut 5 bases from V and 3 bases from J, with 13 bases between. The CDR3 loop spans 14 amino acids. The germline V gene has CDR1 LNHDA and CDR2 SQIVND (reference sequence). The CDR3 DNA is TGTGCCAGTAGTGAGGAGGGGTGGTACACTGAAGCTTTCTTT. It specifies CASSEEGWYTEAFF.

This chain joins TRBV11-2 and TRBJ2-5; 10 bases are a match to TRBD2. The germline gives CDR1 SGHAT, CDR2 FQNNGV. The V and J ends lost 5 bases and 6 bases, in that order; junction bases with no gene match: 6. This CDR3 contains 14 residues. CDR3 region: CASSVGLAEKTQYF. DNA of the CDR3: TGTGCCAGCAGCGTAGGACTAGCGGAAAAGACCCAGTACTTC.

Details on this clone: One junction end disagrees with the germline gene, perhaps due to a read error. The CDR3 spells CAWGEGGPFGF. As DNA, the CDR3 is TGTGCCTGGGGCGAAGGAGGACCCTTCGGGTTC. The chain couples TRBV30 to TRBJ2-7; D possibly corresponds to TRBD2 (5 bases). Germline values: CDR1 GTSNPN, CDR2 SVGIG (reference sequence). The length of the CDR3 is 11 residues.

CDR3 region: CASSFLDTEAFF. CDR3 DNA: TGTGCCAGCAGCTTCCTAGACACTGAAGCTTTCTTT. The V and J genes are TRBV5-5 and TRBJ1-1; unclear D gene. The germline CDR1 and CDR2 sequences are SGHKS and YYEKEE (reference sequence). The CDR3 has 12 residues. Trimming cost V 2 bases and J 3 bases, with 5 bases left between them. Drawing the rest from reference TRBV5-5 and TRBJ1-1, the complete variable domain is DAGVTQSPTHLIKTRGQQVTLRCSPISGHKSVSWYQQVLGQGPQFIFQYYEKEERGRGNFPDRFSARQFPNYSSELNVNALLLGDSALYLCASSFLDTEAFFGQGTRLTVV.

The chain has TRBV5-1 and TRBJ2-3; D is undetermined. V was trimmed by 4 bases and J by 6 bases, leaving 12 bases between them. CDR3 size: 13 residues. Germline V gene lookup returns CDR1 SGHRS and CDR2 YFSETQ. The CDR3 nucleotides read TGCGCCAGCAGCATGGGTCTTTCGGATACGCAGTATTTT. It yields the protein CASSMGLSDTQYF.

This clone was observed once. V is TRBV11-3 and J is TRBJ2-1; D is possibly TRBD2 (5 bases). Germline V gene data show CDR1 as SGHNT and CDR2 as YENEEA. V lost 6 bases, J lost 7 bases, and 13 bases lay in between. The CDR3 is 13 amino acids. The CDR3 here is CASSSREGNEQFF. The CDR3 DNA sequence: TGTGCCAGCAGTAGCCGGGAAGGTAATGAGCAGTTCTTC.

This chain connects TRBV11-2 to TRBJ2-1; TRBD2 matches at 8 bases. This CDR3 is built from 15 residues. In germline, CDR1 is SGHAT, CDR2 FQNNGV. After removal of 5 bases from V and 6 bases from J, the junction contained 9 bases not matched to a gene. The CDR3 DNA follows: TGTGCCAGCAGCAGCCGGCCGGGGGGGATCAATGAGCAGTTCTTC. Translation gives CASSSRPGGINEQFF.

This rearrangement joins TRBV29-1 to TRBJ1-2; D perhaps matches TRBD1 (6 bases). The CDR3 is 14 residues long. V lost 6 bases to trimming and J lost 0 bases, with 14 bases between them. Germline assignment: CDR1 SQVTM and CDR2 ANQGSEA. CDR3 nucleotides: TGCAGCGTCACAGGGATAAGTTCTAACTATGGCTACACCTTC. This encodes CSVTGISSNYGYTF.

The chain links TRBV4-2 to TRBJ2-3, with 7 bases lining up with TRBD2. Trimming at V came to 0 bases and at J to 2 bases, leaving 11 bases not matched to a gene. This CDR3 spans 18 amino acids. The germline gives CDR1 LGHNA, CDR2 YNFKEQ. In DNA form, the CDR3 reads TGTGCCAGCAGCCAAGAACCCGTGGCTAGCGGTAACACAGATACGCAGTATTTT. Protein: CASSQEPVASGNTDTQYF.